What follows are 25 T cell receptor beta chains derived from one specimen sequenced in a study of beta chain features in type 1 diabetes. Of the isolated RNA, all was reverse transcribed, and so the sequenced material was expressed TCRB transcripts. The table came from immunoSEQ multiplex PCR; TCRdb's copy has only in-frame clones and leaves some out. The table includes 600,000 to 650,000 clones, roughly a sixth detected once. Input material: naive CD4+ T cells from blood. The receptors originated from a man aged 18 to 29 in good health.

The chain has TRBV28 and TRBJ2-5; 9 positions match TRBD1. The germline V gene encodes CDR1 MDHEN and CDR2 SYDVKM. This CDR3 region has 16 residues. V lost 3 bases and J lost 0; bases outside the gene matches: 5. The CDR3 here is CASSLPGQGNQETQYF. The CDR3 coding sequence is TGTGCCAGCAGTTTGCCGGGACAGGGAAACCAAGAGACCCAGTACTTC.

The sample holds a few counts of this clone. The gene calls are TRBV5-4 and TRBJ1-2, with D possibly being TRBD1 (6 bases). This CDR3 comprises 12 residues. Germline V gene data show CDR1 as SGHNT and CDR2 as YYREEE (reference sequence). V was shortened by 10 bases and J by 6 bases, with 16 bases between the two germline ends. This CDR3 is CAYLGGRNGYTF. CDR3 in DNA: TGTGCCTACTTGGGGGGGCGCAATGGCTACACCTTC.

This sequence joins TRBV6-5 and TRBJ2-7; 10 bases map to TRBD2. The ends lost 6 bases at V and 2 bases at J; junction bases unmatched: 7. Germline V lookup: CDR1 MNHEY, CDR2 SVGAGI. The CDR3 sequence is 15 residues long. CDR3 amino acids: CASRLAGGITYEQYF. The CDR3 DNA is TGTGCCAGCAGATTAGCGGGGGGAATAACCTACGAGCAGTACTTC.

The V call is TRBV30, the J call TRBJ1-5, with a weak D call TRBD1 (5 bases). Trimming pared 1 base from V and 1 base from J, leaving 14 bases between. Germline loops: CDR1 GTSNPN, CDR2 SVGIG (reference sequence). The CDR3 contains 16 residues. CDR3 DNA: TGTGCCTGGAGTGGGCGTAGGGGTCGGAGCAATCAGCCCCAGCATTTT. Translated, it gives CAWSGRRGRSNQPQHF.

This clone was observed a few times. The rearrangement links TRBV12-5 to TRBJ2-1; tentative D call: TRBD2 (6 bases). Trimming removed 2 bases at V and 12 bases at J, with 11 bases between. The germline CDR1 and CDR2 sequences are LGHNT and FRNRAP. This CDR3 has 12 amino acids. CDR3 sequence: CASGLSLGGQFF. As DNA, the CDR3 is TGTGCTAGTGGTTTGTCCCTCGGGGGGCAGTTCTTC.

The rearrangement links TRBV6-5 to TRBJ2-7; TRBD1 matches at 8 bases. Germline CDR1 MNHEY, CDR2 SVGAGI. Germline trimming cut 2 bases from V and 2 bases from J; bases unmatched to any gene: 2. This CDR3 contains 14 residues. The CDR3 region is CASSYLTGAYEQYF. The DNA for the CDR3 is TGTGCCAGCAGTTACCTGACAGGGGCCTACGAGCAGTACTTC.

The chain couples TRBV11-2 to TRBJ1-1; possibly TRBD1 for D (6 bases). This CDR3 region has 15 residues. Between the trimmed V and J ends, which lost 2 bases and 2 bases, there was a span of 12 bases. Germline values: CDR1 SGHAT, CDR2 FQNNGV. CDR3 in DNA: TGTGCCAGCAGCTTACCCCGACAGGCTAACACTGAAGCTTTCTTT. It yields the protein CASSLPRQANTEAFF.

Regarding this clone: One end of the junction varies from germline; a read error may be responsible. The sample carries other DNA sequences with the same CDR3. The chain combines TRBV7-3 with TRBJ2-6, with D tentatively TRBD1 (6 bases). Per the germline V gene, CDR1 is SGHTA and CDR2 is FQGTGA. This CDR3 has 15 residues. The CDR3 nucleotides read TGTGCCAGCAGCCTAACAGGGTCTGGGGCCAACGTCCTGACTTTC. Translation: CASSLTGSGANVLTF. Full variable domain (rest looked up from reference TRBV7-3 and TRBJ2-6): GAGVSQTPSNKVTEKGKYVELRCDPISGHTALYWYRQSLGQGPEFLIYFQGTGAADDSGLPNDRFFAVRPEGSVSTLKIQRTERGDSAVYLCASSLTGSGANVLTFGAGSRLTVL.

This clone was detected only a few times. This chain connects TRBV20-1 to TRBJ2-1; D is possibly TRBD2 (5 bases). The germline V gene encodes CDR1 DFQATT and CDR2 SNEGSKA (reference sequence). Trimming pared 1 base from V and 12 bases from J, leaving 7 bases between. There are 10 residues in the CDR3. CDR3 protein: CSARGERQFF. For the CDR3, the DNA is TGCAGTGCTAGAGGGGAGAGGCAGTTCTTC.

The chain combines TRBV29-1 with TRBJ2-5, with D possibly being TRBD2 (6 bases). The J call is doubtful: the DNA matches TRBJ2-7 better. The length of the CDR3 is 12 residues. CDR1 is SQVTM and CDR2 is ANQGSEA in the germline V gene. The CDR3 reads CSVESGAYEQYF. The CDR3 bases are TGCAGCGTTGAATCGGGGGCCTACGAGCAGTACTTC.

CDR3: CASSIKGDEQYF. The CDR3 DNA reads as TGTGCCAGTAGTATTAAGGGTGATGAGCAGTACTTC. The chain links TRBV19 to TRBJ2-7; D is unclear. The CDR3 is 12 residues long. Trimming pared 3 bases from V and 7 bases from J, leaving 10 bases between. CDR1 and CDR2 (germline): LNHDA, SQIVND (reference sequence).

This clone was counted between two and nine times. V and J are TRBV2 and TRBJ2-7; a weak D match, TRBD1 (5 bases). CDR1 is SNHLY and CDR2 is FYNNEI in the germline V gene. The CDR3 loop spans 14 amino acids. V lost 6 bases to trimming and J lost 6 bases, with 18 bases between them. This chain's CDR3 is CASRPRSGAGEQYF. CDR3 in DNA: TGTGCCAGCAGGCCCCGTTCTGGGGCAGGCGAGCAGTACTTC.

This clone came up a few times. This rearrangement joins TRBV27 to TRBJ2-4; unclear D gene. The V gene lost 3 bases and the J gene lost 0 bases, with 9 bases spanning the gap. The length of the CDR3 is 15 residues. Per the germline V gene, CDR1 is MNHEY and CDR2 is SMNVEV (reference sequence). As DNA, the CDR3 is TGTGCCAGCAGTTTGGTCGGGTTAGCCAAAAACATTCAGTACTTC. Protein sequence: CASSLVGLAKNIQYF.

This chain uses TRBV7-8 with TRBJ2-7, with 8 bases fitting TRBD2. Germline CDR1 is SGHVS and CDR2 is FQNEAQ. The CDR3 totals 13 residues. V was clipped by 8 bases and J by 2 bases; unmatched bases: 5. The CDR3 sequence: CASCRGGTYEQYF. DNA of the CDR3: TGTGCCAGCTGTCGGGGGGGTACCTACGAGCAGTACTTC.

The chain carries TRBV7-2 and TRBJ2-2, with a possible D match to TRBD1 (6 bases). The CDR3 sequence is 16 residues long. Germline CDR1 reads SGHTA; CDR2 reads FQGNSA. V dropped 6 bases and J dropped 5 bases, with 19 bases sitting between them. For the CDR3, the DNA is TGTGCCAGCAGTTTTACCGGGACACAGGGAACCGGGGAGCTGTTTTTT. This encodes CASSFTGTQGTGELFF.

This clone was recorded a few times. V gene TRBV28 combines with J gene TRBJ2-7; the D gene is possibly TRBD1 (6 bases). The germline V gene encodes CDR1 MDHEN and CDR2 SYDVKM. The CDR3 covers 11 residues. The V end was cut by 7 bases, the J end by 4 bases, with 8 bases between. CDR3 nucleotide sequence: TGTGCCAGCATGGGGGCGTACGAGCAGTACTTC. Protein sequence: CASMGAYEQYF.

The CDR3 sequence: CASSGGTEGNYGYTF. DNA for the CDR3: TGTGCCAGCAGCGGGGGGACAGAGGGTAACTATGGCTACACCTTC. V is TRBV9 and J is TRBJ1-2; TRBD1 aligns across 7 bases. V was clipped by 3 bases and J by 1 base; unmatched bases: 6. CDR3 length: 15 residues. Per the germline V gene, CDR1 is SGDLS and CDR2 is YYNGEE.

The V gene is TRBV4-3, the J gene TRBJ1-4, with 7 bases aligning to TRBD1. V was pared by 1 base and J by 4 bases, with 3 bases of the junction left unmatched. The CDR3 has 15 amino acids. Germline loops: CDR1 LGHNA, CDR2 YSLEER. CDR3 protein: CASSQGTGLNEKLFF. The CDR3 DNA reads TGCGCCAGCAGCCAAGGGACAGGTCTTAATGAAAAACTGTTTTTT.

This clone occurred a few times. The V and J genes are TRBV6-6 and TRBJ2-7; possible D gene TRBD1, 6 bases. Between the trimmed V and J ends, which lost 2 bases and 0 bases, there was a span of 8 bases. The V gene's germline CDR1 is MNHNY and CDR2 SVGAGI (reference sequence). The CDR3 runs 14 residues. For the CDR3, the DNA is TGTGCCAGCAGTTACGGACAGAACTCCTACGAGCAGTACTTC. Its translation is CASSYGQNSYEQYF.

The chain combines TRBV5-1 with TRBJ2-7; no clear D gene. There are 16 residues in the CDR3. Deletions cut 5 bases from V and 3 bases from J, with 21 bases between. The germline gives CDR1 SGHRS, CDR2 YFSETQ. The CDR3 nucleotides read TGCGCCAGCAGACGTGAGAATATCCAAGATCACTACGAGCAGTACTTC. Its protein is CASRRENIQDHYEQYF.

V usage is TRBV2 and J usage is TRBJ1-1; no definite D call. Germline V lookup: CDR1 SNHLY, CDR2 FYNNEI. Trimming stripped 4 bases from V and 2 bases from J, with 11 bases between. The CDR3 has 14 amino acids. DNA for the CDR3: TGTGCCAGCAGTGTTCTCAGGAGCAACACTGAAGCTTTCTTT. Translating gives CASSVLRSNTEAFF.

The J gene is TRBJ2-2, the V gene TRBV7-9; tentative D call: TRBD2 (5 bases). Germline V gene sequence: CDR1 SEHNR, CDR2 FQNEAQ (reference sequence). The V end was cut by 3 bases, the J end by 6 bases, with 11 bases between. CDR3 length: 14 amino acids. This chain's CDR3 is CASSLQEVAGELFF. CDR3 bases: TGTGCCAGCAGCTTGCAGGAGGTCGCCGGGGAGCTGTTTTTT.

For this clone: Other DNA variants within this sample encode the same CDR3. The chain recombines TRBV28 with TRBJ1-2; weak D call: TRBD1 (6 bases). Trimming stripped 2 bases from V and 6 bases from J, with 7 bases between. The CDR3 consists of 12 residues. CDR1 is MDHEN, CDR2 SYDVKM, per germline. CDR3: CASSLRGHGYTF. The CDR3, as DNA: TGTGCCAGCAGTTTACGGGGGCATGGCTACACCTTC.

CDR3 sequence reads: CASSQDSGRTDTQYF. CDR3 DNA: TGTGCCAGCAGCCAAGATAGCGGGAGGACAGATACGCAGTATTTT. This chain links TRBV4-2 with TRBJ2-3; 10 bases align to TRBD2. V dropped 0 bases and J dropped 3; count of bases not matched to a gene: 0. CDR3 length: 15 amino acids. Germline CDR1 is LGHNA and CDR2 is YNFKEQ.

The chain has TRBV7-2 and TRBJ2-5; unclear D gene. The V gene lost 1 base and the J gene lost 2 bases, with 11 bases spanning the gap. CDR3 length: 15 amino acids. Germline CDR1 is SGHTA and CDR2 is FQGNSA. The CDR3 loop reads CASSLGQGPQETQYF. The CDR3 coding sequence is TGTGCCAGCAGCTTAGGCCAAGGGCCGCAAGAGACCCAGTACTTC.